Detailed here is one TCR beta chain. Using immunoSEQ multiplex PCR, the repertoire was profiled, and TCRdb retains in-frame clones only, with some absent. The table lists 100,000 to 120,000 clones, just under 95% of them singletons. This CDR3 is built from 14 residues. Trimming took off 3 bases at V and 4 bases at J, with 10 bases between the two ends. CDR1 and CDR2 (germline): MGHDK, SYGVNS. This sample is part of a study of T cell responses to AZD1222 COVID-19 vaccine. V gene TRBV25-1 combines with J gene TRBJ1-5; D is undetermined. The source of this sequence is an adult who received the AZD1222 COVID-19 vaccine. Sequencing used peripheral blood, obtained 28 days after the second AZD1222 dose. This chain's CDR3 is CASSDLRGNQPQHF. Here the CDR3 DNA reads TGTGCCAGCAGTGACCTACGGGGTAATCAGCCCCAGCATTTT.